These 14 T cell receptor beta chains were all obtained from the same sample, sequenced in a study of shared clonotypes between healthy human individuals. It was CD45RO-negative cells, positively selected for CCR7, that made up naive CD8 cells, with terminally differentiated effector memory CD45RA+ cells excluded. Profiled with immunoSEQ multiplex PCR; TCRdb holds only in-frame clones, not every one. The table records more than 500,000 clones, 85% to 95% of them present only once. The specimen sequenced was naive CD8+ T cells sorted from blood. The receptor source for this set is a woman aged 30 to 39 in good health.

The chain has TRBV5-6 and TRBJ2-7; D could derive from TRBD1 or TRBD2 (5 bases each). The germline V gene has CDR1 SGHDT and CDR2 YYEEEE. V was cut by 0 bases and J by 3 bases, with 16 bases left in between. This CDR3 comprises 16 residues. CDR3 sequence (DNA): TGTGCCAGCAGCTTGGCCGCCTCGGGACGCCGCTACGAGCAGTACTTC. It is translated as CASSLAASGRRYEQYF.

CDR3 in amino acids: CARSLWHYPGAEAFF. Written as DNA, the CDR3 is TGTGCCAGAAGCTTGTGGCATTACCCGGGGGCTGAAGCTTTCTTT. This sequence joins TRBV5-3 and TRBJ1-1; perhaps TRBD1 as D (5 bases). TRBV5-3 is designated an ORF whose function remains uncertain. The ends were cut back, 1 base at V and 6 bases at J, with 16 bases in the middle. The CDR3 consists of 15 residues.

This clone was seen once. CDR3: CASSDPRGVIQETQYF. Here the CDR3 DNA reads TGTGCCAGCAGTGACCCCAGGGGTGTAATACAAGAGACCCAGTACTTC. The chain combines TRBV25-1 with TRBJ2-5, with a tentative D call TRBD1 (6 bases). This CDR3 is built from 16 residues. Germline V lookup: CDR1 MGHDK, CDR2 SYGVNS. V was trimmed by 3 bases and J by 2 bases, leaving 16 bases between them.

The CDR3 region has the DNA TGTGCCATCAGTGACCTCGATCGTACAGATACGCAGTATTTT. It encodes CAISDLDRTDTQYF. The chain carries TRBV10-3 and TRBJ2-3; D gene uncertain. The CDR3 sequence is 14 residues long. With 3 bases removed from V and 3 bases from J, the gap between germline ends came to 10 bases. CDR1 and CDR2 (germline): ENHRY, SYGVKD.

The rearrangement joins TRBV19 to TRBJ2-2; tentatively, D is TRBD1 or TRBD2 (5 bases each). Germline lookup yields CDR1 LNHDA and CDR2 SQIVND (reference sequence). CDR3 length: 14 amino acids. V was clipped by 3 bases and J by 4 bases, with 9 bases between them. CDR3 DNA sequence: TGTGCCAGTAGTATCTGGGGGTCCACCGGGGAGCTGTTTTTT. Translated, it gives CASSIWGSTGELFF.

This clone was found once. This chain links TRBV28 with TRBJ2-1; 13 nucleotides line up with TRBD2. Looked up from germline, CDR1 is MDHEN and CDR2 is SYDVKM. With 1 base clipped from V and 8 bases from J, the junction kept 8 bases outside the gene matches. This CDR3 has 17 amino acids. CDR3 DNA: TGTGCCAGCAGTTTATCTATTGGACTAGCGGGAGTACATGAGCAGTTCTTC. It codes for CASSLSIGLAGVHEQFF.

The count of this clone is one. The rearrangement uses TRBV30 and TRBJ1-4; no reliable D call. CDR1 and CDR2 (germline): GTSNPN, SVGIG (reference sequence). CDR3 length equals 12 residues. The V gene lost 1 base and the J gene lost 4 bases, with 4 bases spanning the gap. CDR3 coding DNA: TGTGCCTGGAGTGAGCTTAATGAAAAACTGTTTTTT. Protein: CAWSELNEKLFF. Complete variable domain (other parts from reference TRBV30 and TRBJ1-4): SQTIHQWPATLVQPVGSPLSLECTVEGTSNPNLYWYRQAAGRGLQLLFYSVGIGQISSEVPQNLSASRPQDRQFILSSKKLLLSDSGFYLCAWSELNEKLFFGSGTQLSVL.

The chain uses TRBV28 and TRBJ2-5; D might be TRBD2 (6 bases). The germline V and J ends were trimmed by 3 bases and 5 bases, with 16 bases remaining between them. Per the germline V gene, CDR1 is MDHEN and CDR2 is SYDVKM. This CDR3 contains 15 residues. For the CDR3, the DNA is TGTGCCAGCAGTTTTCCCAGGGAGGTGATGGAGACCCAGTACTTC. Residues: CASSFPREVMETQYF.

The chain uses TRBV7-8 and TRBJ2-1; TRBD2 agrees at 11 bases. Germline CDR1 reads SGHVS; CDR2 reads FQNEAQ. Trimming at V came to 2 bases and at J to 0 bases, leaving 6 bases not matched to a gene. The CDR3 covers 18 residues. CDR3 protein: CASSLRTSGRSSYNEQFF. The CDR3 nucleotides read TGTGCCAGCAGCTTAAGGACTAGCGGGCGAAGCTCCTACAATGAGCAGTTCTTC. Complete variable domain (other parts from reference TRBV7-8 and TRBJ2-1): GAGVSQSPRYKVAKRGQDVALRCDPISGHVSLFWYQQALGQGPEFLTYFQNEAQLDKSGLPSDRFFAERPEGSVSTLKIQRTQQEDSAVYLCASSLRTSGRSSYNEQFFGPGTRLTVL.

The chain employs TRBV25-1 and TRBJ2-5; the match to TRBD1 covers 9 bases. After removal of 4 bases from V and 3 bases from J, the junction contained 3 bases not matched to a gene. Germline V gene data show CDR1 as MGHDK and CDR2 as SYGVNS. This CDR3 is built from 14 residues. CDR3 sequence reads: CASSGWTGEETQYF. Here the CDR3 DNA reads TGTGCCAGCAGTGGGTGGACAGGGGAAGAGACCCAGTACTTC. Supplemented by reference TRBV25-1 and TRBJ2-5, the full variable domain reads EADIYQTPRYLVIGTGKKITLECSQTMGHDKMYWYQQDPGMELHLIHYSYGVNSTEKGDLSSESTVSRIRTEHFPLTLESARPSHTSQYLCASSGWTGEETQYFGPGTRLLVL.

The chain uses TRBV11-3 and TRBJ2-7; 7 bases are shared with TRBD2. V trimming: 4 bases; J trimming: 6 bases; junction bases outside the gene matches: 9. The CDR3 contains 14 residues. Germline assignment: CDR1 SGHNT and CDR2 YENEEA. CDR3 DNA sequence: TGTGCCAGCAGCTCTGGGATGTCGGGAGGCGAGCAGTACTTC. Its translation: CASSSGMSGGEQYF.

V gene TRBV1 combines with J gene TRBJ2-1; TRBD2 reflects the table's D call only, with no check against the DNA. TRBV1 has pseudogene status. The CDR3 length is 17 residues. CDR3 region: CTSSQGRLADSYNEQFF. The CDR3 nucleotides are TGCACCAGCAGCCAAGGTCGACTAGCGGACTCCTACAATGAGCAGTTCTTC.

J is TRBJ2-2 and V is TRBV10-3; D assignment may be TRBD1 or TRBD2 (6 bases each). The CDR3 loop spans 15 amino acids. Germline values: CDR1 ENHRY, CDR2 SYGVKD. The V gene lost 2 bases and the J gene lost 7 bases, with 14 bases spanning the gap. In nucleotides, the CDR3 is TGTGCCATCAGTGAGGTGGAGGGGGTGTACGGGGAGCTGTTTTTT. Translating it yields CAISEVEGVYGELFF.

The chain carries TRBV5-1 and TRBJ1-2, with unresolved D. The V gene lost 7 bases and the J gene lost 6 bases, with 7 bases spanning the gap. The V gene's germline CDR1 is SGHRS and CDR2 YFSETQ. The CDR3 loop spans 10 amino acids. The CDR3 bases are TGCGCCAGCGGAAATGATGGCTACACCTTC. Translating it yields CASGNDGYTF.